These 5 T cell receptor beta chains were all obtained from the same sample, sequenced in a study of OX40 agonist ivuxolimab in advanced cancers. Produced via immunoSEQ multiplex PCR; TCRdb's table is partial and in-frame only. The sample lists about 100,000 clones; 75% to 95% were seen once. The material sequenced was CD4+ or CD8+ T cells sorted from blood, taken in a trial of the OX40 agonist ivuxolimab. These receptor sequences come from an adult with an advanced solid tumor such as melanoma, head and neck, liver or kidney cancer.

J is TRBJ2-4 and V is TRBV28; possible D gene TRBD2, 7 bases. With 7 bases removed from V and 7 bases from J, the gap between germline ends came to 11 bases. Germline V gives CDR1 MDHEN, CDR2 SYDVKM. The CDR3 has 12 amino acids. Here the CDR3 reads CASTKGGNIQYF. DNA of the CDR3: TGTGCCAGCACCAAGGGGGGGAACATTCAGTACTTC.

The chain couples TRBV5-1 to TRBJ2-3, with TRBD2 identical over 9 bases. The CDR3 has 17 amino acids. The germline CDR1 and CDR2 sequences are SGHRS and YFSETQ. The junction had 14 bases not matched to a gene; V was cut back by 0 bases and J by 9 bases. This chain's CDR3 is CASSLVAGGSAEGTQYF. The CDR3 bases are TGCGCCAGCAGCTTGGTGGCGGGAGGGAGCGCGGAGGGGACGCAGTATTTT.

The CDR3 DNA follows: TGTGCCAGCAGCCGGGGGACGGGAGGGAGGTCCTACGAGCAGTACTTC. Residues: CASSRGTGGRSYEQYF. The chain employs TRBV5-6 and TRBJ2-7; TRBD2 matches at 8 bases. V was clipped by 4 bases and J by 1 base; unmatched bases: 10. Germline V lookup: CDR1 SGHDT, CDR2 YYEEEE. This CDR3 region has 16 residues.

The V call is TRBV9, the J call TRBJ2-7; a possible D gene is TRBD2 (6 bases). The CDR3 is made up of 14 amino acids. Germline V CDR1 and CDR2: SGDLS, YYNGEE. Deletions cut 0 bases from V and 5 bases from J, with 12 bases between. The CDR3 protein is CASSVGLGRDEQYF. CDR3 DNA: TGTGCCAGCAGCGTAGGACTAGGTCGCGACGAGCAGTACTTC.

The CDR3: CASSQTATHWGEQYF. The CDR3 nucleotides are TGTGCCAGCAGTCAGACGGCTACTCATTGGGGGGAGCAGTACTTC. The rearrangement links TRBV6-5 to TRBJ2-7; either TRBD1 or TRBD2 may fit D (5 bases each). Germline loops: CDR1 MNHEY, CDR2 SVGAGI. V lost 5 bases and J 7 bases, leaving 21 bases between the germline ends. There are 15 residues in the CDR3.